This T cell receptor beta chain was sequenced during a study of response to subunit inactivated influenza vaccine. A single record per CDR3 protein comes from TCRdb applying MiXCR to the RT-PCR reads. The profile shows hundreds of thousands of distinct CDR3 sequences, roughly 12% of them singletons. Germline loops: CDR1 SGHAT, CDR2 FQNNGV. Trimming took off 1 base at V and 2 bases at J, with 12 bases between the two ends. The CDR3 loop spans 15 amino acids. This sample was shared with a second study, whose subject was T cells expressing NK-cell markers. That publication notes: 5'RACE template switching built TCR beta cDNA with unique molecular identifiers. Sorted CD3+CD56-NKG2C+, CD3+CD56+NKG2C+ and CD3+CD56+NKG2C- T cells supplied the TCR beta repertoires. Among eight sequenced donors, seven carried HCMV seropositivity while one was seronegative. An anti-gamma-delta TCR antibody was added in several experiments. It restricted sorting to alpha-beta TCR-expressing T cells.

This chain uses TRBV11-2 with TRBJ2-7, with TRBD1 as a possible D gene (5 bases). This specimen consisted of PBMCs from blood, obtained on the day of vaccination. This TCR was recovered from a man aged 45-60 years who received an inactivated influenza vaccine. CDR3 residues: CASSLVRQRTYEQYF. The CDR3 region has the DNA TGTGCCAGCAGCTTAGTAAGACAGCGAACCTACGAGCAGTACTTC.